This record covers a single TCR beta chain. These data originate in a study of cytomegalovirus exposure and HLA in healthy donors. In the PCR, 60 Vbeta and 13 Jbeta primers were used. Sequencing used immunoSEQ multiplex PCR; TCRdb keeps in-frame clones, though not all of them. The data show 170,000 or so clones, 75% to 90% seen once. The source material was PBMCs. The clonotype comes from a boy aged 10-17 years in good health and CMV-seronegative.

CDR3 region: CASSLLMVEWETQYF. The CDR3 DNA reads TGCGCCAGCAGTCTTTTGATGGTAGAATGGGAGACCCAGTACTTC. The genes are TRBV23-1 and TRBJ2-5; unclear D gene. TRBV23-1 carries the ORF label, with uncertain function. This CDR3 region has 15 residues. The V gene lost 4 bases and the J gene lost 5 bases, with 17 bases spanning the gap.